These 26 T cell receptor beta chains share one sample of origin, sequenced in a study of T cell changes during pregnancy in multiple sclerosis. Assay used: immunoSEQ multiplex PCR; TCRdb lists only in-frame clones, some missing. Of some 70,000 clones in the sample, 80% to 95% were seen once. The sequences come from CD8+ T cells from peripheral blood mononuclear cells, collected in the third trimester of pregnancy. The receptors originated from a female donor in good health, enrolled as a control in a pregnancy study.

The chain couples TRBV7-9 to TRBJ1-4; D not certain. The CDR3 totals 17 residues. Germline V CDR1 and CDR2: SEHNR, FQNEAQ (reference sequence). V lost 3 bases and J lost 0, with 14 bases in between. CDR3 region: CASSFRHQQTTNEKLFF. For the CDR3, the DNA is TGTGCCAGCAGCTTCCGACATCAACAAACAACTAATGAAAAACTGTTTTTT.

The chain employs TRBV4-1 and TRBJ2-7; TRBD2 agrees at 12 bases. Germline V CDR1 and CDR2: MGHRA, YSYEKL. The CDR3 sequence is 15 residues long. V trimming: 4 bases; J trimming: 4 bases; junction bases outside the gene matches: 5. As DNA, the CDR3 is TGCGCCAGCAGCCTCCGACTAGCGGGGGATTACGAGCAGTACTTC. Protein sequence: CASSLRLAGDYEQYF.

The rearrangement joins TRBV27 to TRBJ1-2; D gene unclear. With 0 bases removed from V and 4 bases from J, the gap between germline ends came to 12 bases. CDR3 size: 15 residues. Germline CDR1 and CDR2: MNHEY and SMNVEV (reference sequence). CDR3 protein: CASSLSTAVGYGYTF. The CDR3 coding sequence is TGTGCCAGCAGTTTATCAACGGCGGTTGGCTATGGCTACACCTTC.

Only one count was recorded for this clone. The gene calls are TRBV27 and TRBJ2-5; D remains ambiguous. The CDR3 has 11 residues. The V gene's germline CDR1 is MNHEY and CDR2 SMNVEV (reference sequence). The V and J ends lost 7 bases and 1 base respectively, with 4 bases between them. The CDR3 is CASIFQETQYF. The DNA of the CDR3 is TGTGCCAGCATCTTCCAAGAGACCCAGTACTTC.

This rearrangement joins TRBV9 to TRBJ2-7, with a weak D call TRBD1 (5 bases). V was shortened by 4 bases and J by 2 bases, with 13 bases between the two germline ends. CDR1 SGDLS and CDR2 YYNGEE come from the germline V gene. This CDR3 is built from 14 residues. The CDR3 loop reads CASSLGHGPYEQYF. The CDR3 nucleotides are TGTGCCAGCAGCCTCGGACACGGTCCCTACGAGCAGTACTTC.

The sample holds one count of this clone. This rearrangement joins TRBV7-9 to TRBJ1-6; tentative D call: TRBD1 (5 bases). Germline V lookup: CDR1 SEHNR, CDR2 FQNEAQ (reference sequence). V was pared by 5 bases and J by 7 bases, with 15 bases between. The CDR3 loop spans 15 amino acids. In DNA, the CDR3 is TGTGCCAGCAGCCTCGCATGGGGGGGAAATTCACCCCTCCACTTT. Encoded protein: CASSLAWGGNSPLHF.

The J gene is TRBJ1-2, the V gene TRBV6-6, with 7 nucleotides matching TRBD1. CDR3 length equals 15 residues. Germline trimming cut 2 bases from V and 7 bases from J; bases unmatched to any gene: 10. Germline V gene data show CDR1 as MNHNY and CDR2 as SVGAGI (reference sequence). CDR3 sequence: CASSYPADRSGGYTF. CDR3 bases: TGTGCCAGCAGTTACCCAGCGGACAGGAGTGGTGGCTACACCTTC.

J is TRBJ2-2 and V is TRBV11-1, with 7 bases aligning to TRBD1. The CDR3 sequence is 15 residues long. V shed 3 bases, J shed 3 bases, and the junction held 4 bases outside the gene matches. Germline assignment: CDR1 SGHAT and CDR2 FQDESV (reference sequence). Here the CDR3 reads CASSFPGQHTGELFF. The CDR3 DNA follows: TGTGCCAGCAGCTTCCCGGGACAGCACACCGGGGAGCTGTTTTTT.

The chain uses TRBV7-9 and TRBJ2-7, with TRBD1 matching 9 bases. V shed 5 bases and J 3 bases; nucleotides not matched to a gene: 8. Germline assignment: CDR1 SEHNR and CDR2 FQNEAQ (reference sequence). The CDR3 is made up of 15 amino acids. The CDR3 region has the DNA TGTGCCAGCAGCCCTCCGGGACAGGGACGCTACGAGCAGTACTTC. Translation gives CASSPPGQGRYEQYF.

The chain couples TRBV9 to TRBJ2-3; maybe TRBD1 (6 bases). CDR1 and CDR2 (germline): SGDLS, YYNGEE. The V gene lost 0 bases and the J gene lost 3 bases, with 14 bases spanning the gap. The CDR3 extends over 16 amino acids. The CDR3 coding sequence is TGTGCCAGCAGCGTAGGTGACAAGGGGGTTACAGATACGCAGTATTTT. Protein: CASSVGDKGVTDTQYF.

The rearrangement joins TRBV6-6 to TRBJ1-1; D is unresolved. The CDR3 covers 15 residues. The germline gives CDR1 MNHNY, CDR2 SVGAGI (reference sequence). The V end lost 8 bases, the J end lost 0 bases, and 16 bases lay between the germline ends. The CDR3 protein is CASEASRTLNTEAFF. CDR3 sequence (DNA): TGTGCCAGCGAGGCGAGTCGAACCTTGAACACTGAAGCTTTCTTT.

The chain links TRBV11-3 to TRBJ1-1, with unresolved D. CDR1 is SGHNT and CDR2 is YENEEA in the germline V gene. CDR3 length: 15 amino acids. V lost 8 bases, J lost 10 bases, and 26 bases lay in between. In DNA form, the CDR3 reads TGTGCCAGCTACAAGACCCCCGGGCCCGCTGGAGGAGCTTTCTTT. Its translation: CASYKTPGPAGGAFF.

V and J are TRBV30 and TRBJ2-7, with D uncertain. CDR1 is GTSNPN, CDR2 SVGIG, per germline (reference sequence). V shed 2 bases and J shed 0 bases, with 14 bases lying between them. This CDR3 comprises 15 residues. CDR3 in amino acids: CAWSLRPRFSYEQYF. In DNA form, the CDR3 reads TGTGCCTGGAGTCTACGACCCAGGTTCTCCTACGAGCAGTACTTC.

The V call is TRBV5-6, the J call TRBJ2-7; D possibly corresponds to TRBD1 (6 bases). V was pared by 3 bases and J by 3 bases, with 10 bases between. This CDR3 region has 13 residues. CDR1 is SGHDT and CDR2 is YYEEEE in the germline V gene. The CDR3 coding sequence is TGTGCCAGCAGCTACCGGGACAACTACGAGCAGTACTTC. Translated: CASSYRDNYEQYF.

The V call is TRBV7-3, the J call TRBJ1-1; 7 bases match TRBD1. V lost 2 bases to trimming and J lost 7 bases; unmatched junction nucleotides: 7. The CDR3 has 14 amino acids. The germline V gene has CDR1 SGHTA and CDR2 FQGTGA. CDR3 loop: CASSLFKGASEAFF. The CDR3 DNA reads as TGTGCCAGCAGCTTATTTAAGGGGGCGAGTGAAGCTTTCTTT.

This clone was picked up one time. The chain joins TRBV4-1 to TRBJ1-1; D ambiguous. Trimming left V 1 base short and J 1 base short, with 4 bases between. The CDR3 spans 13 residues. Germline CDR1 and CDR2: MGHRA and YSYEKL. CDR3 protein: CASSQARNTEAFF. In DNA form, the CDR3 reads TGCGCCAGCAGCCAAGCCAGGAACACTGAAGCTTTCTTT.

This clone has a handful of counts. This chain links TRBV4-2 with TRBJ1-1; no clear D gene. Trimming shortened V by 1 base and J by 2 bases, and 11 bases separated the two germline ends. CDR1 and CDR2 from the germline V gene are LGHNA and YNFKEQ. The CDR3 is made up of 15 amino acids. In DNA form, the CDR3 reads TGTGCCAGCAGCCAAGTCCGACACCTTAACACTGAAGCTTTCTTT. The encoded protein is CASSQVRHLNTEAFF.

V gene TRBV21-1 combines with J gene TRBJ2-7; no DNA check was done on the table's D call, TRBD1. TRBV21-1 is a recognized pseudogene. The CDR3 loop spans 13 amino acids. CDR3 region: CASSTRQGTEQYF. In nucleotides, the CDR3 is TGTGCCAGCAGCACTCGACAGGGAACCGAGCAGTACTTC.

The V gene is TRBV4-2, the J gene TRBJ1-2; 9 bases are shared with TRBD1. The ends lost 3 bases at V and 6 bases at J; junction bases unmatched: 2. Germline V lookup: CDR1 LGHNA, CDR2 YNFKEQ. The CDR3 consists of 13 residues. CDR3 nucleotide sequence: TGTGCCAGCAGCCATAGGACAGGGGATGGCTACACCTTC. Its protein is CASSHRTGDGYTF.

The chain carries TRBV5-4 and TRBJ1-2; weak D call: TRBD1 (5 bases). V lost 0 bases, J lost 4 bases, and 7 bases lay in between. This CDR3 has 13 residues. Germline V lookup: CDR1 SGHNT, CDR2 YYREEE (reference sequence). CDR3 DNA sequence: TGTGCCAGCAGCTTGGACAGGAGCTATGGCTACACCTTC. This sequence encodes CASSLDRSYGYTF.

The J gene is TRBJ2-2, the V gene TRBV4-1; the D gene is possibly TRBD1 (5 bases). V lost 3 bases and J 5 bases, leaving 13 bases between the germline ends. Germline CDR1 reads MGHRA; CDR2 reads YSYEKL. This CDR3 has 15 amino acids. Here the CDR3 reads CASSHGHDWTGELFF. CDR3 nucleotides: TGCGCCAGCAGCCACGGACACGACTGGACCGGGGAGCTGTTTTTT.

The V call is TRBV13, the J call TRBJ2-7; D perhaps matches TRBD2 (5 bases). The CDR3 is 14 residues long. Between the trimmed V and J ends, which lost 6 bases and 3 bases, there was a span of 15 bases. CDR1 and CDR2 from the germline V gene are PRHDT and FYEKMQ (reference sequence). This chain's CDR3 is CASSLRRDNYEQYF. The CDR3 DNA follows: TGTGCCAGCAGTCTCCGCCGGGATAACTACGAGCAGTACTTC.

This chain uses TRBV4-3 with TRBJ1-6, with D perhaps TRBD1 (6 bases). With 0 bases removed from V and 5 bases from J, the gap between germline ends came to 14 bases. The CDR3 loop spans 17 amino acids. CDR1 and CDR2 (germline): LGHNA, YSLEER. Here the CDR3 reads CASSQDMGGPDNSPLHF. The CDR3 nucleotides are TGCGCCAGCAGCCAAGATATGGGGGGGCCGGATAATTCACCCCTCCACTTT.

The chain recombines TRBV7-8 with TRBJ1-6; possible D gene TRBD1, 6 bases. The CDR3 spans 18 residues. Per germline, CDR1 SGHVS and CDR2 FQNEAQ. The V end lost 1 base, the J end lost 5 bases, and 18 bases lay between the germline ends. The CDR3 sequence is CASSLDFGGRTHNSPLHF. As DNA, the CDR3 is TGTGCCAGCAGCTTAGACTTCGGGGGGCGAACCCATAATTCACCCCTCCACTTT.

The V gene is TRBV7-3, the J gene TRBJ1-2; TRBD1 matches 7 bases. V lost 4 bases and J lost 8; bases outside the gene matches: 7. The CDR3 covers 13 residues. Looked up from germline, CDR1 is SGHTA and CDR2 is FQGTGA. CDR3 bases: TGTGCCAGCAGCTGGCAGGGGGGCGGAGGCTACACCTTC. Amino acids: CASSWQGGGGYTF.

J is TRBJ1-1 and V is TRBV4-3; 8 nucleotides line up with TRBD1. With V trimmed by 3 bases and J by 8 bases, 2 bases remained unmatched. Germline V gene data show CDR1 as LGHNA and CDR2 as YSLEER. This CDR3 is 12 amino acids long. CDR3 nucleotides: TGCGCCAGCAGCCATCGGACAGGGGAAGCTTTCTTT. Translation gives CASSHRTGEAFF.